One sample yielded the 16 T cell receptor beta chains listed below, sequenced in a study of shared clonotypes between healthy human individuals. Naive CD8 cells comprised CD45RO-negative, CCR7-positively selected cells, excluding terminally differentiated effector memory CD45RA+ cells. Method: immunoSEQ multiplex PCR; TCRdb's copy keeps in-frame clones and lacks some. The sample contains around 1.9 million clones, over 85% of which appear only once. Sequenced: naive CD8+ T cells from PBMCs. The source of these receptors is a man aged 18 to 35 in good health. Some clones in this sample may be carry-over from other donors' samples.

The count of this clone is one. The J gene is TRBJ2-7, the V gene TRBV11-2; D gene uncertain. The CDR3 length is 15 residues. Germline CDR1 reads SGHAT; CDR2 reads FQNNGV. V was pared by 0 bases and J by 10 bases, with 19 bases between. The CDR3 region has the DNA TGTGCCAGCAGCTTAGATGTGACCGCATCTTGGTTCCAGTACTTC. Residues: CASSLDVTASWFQYF. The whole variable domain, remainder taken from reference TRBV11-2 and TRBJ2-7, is EAGVAQSPRYKIIEKRQSVAFWCNPISGHATLYWYQQILGQGPKLLIQFQNNGVVDDSQLPKDRFSAERLKGVDSTLKIQPAKLEDSAVYLCASSLDVTASWFQYFGPGTRLTVT.

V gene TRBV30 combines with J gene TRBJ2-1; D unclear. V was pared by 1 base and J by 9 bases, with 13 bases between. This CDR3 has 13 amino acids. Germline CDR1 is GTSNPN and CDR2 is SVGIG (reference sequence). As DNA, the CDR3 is TGTGCCTGGAGTGACCTGAGCTCAAGTGAGCAGTTCTTC. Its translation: CAWSDLSSSEQFF.

CDR3 nucleotides: TGTGCCAGCAGTTTAGAGGGGCGCGGGGACACTGAAGCTTTCTTT. Encoded protein: CASSLEGRGDTEAFF. This chain connects TRBV27 to TRBJ1-1, with a tentative D call TRBD1 (5 bases). The CDR3 is 15 residues long. The ends were cut back, 2 bases at V and 3 bases at J, with 13 bases in the middle. Germline V gene sequence: CDR1 MNHEY, CDR2 SMNVEV (reference sequence).

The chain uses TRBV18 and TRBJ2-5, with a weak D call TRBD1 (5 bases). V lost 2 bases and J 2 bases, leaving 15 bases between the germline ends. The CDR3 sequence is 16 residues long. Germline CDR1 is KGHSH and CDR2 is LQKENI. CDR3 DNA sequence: TGTGCCAGCTCACCAGACAGAGGTGGGGATCAAGAGACCCAGTACTTC. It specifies CASSPDRGGDQETQYF.

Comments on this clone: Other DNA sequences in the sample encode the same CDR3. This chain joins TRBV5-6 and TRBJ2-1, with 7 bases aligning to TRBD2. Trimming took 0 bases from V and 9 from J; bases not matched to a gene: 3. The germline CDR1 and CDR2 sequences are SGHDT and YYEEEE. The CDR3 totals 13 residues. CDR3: CASSLGPGGEQFF. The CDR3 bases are TGTGCCAGCAGCTTGGGGCCGGGGGGTGAGCAGTTCTTC.

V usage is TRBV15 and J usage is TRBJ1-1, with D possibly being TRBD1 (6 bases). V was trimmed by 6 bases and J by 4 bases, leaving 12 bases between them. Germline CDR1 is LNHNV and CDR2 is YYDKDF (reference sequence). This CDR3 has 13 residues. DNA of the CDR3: TGTGCCACCAGTCACAGGGAGGGCACTGAAGCTTTCTTT. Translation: CATSHREGTEAFF.

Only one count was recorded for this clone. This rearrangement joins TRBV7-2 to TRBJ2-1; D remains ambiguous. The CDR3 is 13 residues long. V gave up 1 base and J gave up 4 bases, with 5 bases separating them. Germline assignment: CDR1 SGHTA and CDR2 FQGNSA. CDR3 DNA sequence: TGTGCCAGCAGCTTAGACCATTACAATGAGCAGTTCTTC. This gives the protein CASSLDHYNEQFF.

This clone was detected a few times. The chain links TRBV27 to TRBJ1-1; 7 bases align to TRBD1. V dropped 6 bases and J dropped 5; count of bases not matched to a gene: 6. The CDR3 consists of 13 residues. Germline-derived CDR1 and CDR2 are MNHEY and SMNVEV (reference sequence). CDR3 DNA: TGTGCCAGCAGAGCAGGGGGAAGGACTGAAGCTTTCTTT. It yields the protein CASRAGGRTEAFF.

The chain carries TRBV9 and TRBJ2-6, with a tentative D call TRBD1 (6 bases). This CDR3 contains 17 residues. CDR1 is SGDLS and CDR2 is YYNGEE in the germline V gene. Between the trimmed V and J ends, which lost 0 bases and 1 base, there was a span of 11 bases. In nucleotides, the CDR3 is TGTGCCAGCAGCGTAGAACAGGGTCCGTCTGGGGCCAACGTCCTGACTTTC. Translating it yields CASSVEQGPSGANVLTF. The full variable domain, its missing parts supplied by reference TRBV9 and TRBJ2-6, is DSGVTQTPKHLITATGQRVTLRCSPRSGDLSVYWYQQSLDQGLQFLIQYYNGEERAKGNILERFSAQQFPDLHSELNLSSLELGDSALYFCASSVEQGPSGANVLTFGAGSRLTVL.

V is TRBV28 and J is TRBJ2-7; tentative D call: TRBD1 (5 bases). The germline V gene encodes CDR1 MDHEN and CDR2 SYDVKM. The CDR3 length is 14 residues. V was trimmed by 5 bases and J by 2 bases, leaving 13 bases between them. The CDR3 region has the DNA TGTGCCAGCAGTCCTCGGACATTTACCTACGAGCAGTACTTC. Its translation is CASSPRTFTYEQYF.

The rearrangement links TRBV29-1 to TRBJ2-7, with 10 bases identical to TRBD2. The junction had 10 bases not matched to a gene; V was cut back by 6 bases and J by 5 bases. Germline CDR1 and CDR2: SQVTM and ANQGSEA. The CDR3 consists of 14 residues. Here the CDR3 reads CSVRAGGPLHEQYF. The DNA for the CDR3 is TGCAGCGTGCGAGCGGGAGGGCCCCTCCACGAGCAGTACTTC.

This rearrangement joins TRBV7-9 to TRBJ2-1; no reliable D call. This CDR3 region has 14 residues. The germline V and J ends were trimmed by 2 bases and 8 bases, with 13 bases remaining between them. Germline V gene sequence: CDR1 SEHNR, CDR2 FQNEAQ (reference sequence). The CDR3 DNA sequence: TGTGCCAGCAGCTTATTGTACTCCCAGCATGAGCAGTTCTTC. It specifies CASSLLYSQHEQFF.

Here the CDR3 DNA reads TGTGCCAGCAGTGCAGCGGGAGGAAACACAGATACGCAGTATTTT. Amino acids: CASSAAGGNTDTQYF. The chain employs TRBV2 and TRBJ2-3, with TRBD2 matching over 9 bases. With 4 bases clipped from V and 2 bases from J, the junction kept 4 bases outside the gene matches. Germline CDR1 and CDR2: SNHLY and FYNNEI. The CDR3 sequence is 15 residues long.

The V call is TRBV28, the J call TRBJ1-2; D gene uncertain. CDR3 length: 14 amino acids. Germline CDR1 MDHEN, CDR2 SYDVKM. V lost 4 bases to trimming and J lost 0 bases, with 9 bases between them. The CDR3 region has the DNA TGTGCCAGCAGTTCCAATAGCGCTAACTATGGCTACACCTTC. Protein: CASSSNSANYGYTF.

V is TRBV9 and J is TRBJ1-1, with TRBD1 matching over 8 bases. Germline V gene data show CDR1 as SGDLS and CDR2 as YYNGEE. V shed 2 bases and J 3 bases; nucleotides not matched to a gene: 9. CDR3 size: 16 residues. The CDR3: CASSVGRGPEDTEAFF. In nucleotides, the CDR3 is TGTGCCAGCAGCGTTGGCAGGGGGCCCGAGGACACTGAAGCTTTCTTT.

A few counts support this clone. The CDR3 sequence: CSVEFLMTSGRADTQYF. The CDR3 DNA is TGCAGCGTTGAGTTTCTAATGACTAGCGGGAGGGCCGATACGCAGTATTTT. The chain is built from TRBV29-1 and TRBJ2-3, with TRBD2 matching over 14 bases. V gave up 3 bases and J gave up 6 bases; unmatched junction bases: 11. Per germline, CDR1 SQVTM and CDR2 ANQGSEA. There are 17 residues in the CDR3.